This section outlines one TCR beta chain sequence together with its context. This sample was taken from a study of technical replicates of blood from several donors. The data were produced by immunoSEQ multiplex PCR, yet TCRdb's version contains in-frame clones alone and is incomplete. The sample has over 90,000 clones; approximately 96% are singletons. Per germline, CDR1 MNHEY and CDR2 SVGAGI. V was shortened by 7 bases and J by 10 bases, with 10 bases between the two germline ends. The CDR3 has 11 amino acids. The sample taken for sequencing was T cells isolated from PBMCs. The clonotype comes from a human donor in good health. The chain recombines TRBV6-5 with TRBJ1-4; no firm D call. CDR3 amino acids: CASTREGKLFF. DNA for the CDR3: TGTGCCAGCACGAGGGAGGGAAAACTGTTTTTT.